The T cell receptor beta chain under discussion was sequenced for a study of regulatory T cells in long-lasting Graves disease. About the research overall: Freshly diagnosed Graves' patients had used antithyroid drugs for under 3 months. Overall study findings and caveats: Persistent patients shared thousands of public clonotypes among themselves. Newly diagnosed patients shared fewer, at 900 to 1,000.

Construction of the TCR beta libraries employed iRepertoire HTBI primers in conjunction with Arm-PCR of CDR3 regions. TCRdb re-derived calls from the multiplex PCR reads in MiXCR, one entry per CDR3 protein. The sample records about 220,000 distinct CDR3 sequences, around 20% being singletons. This clonotype was observed at least ten times. The antigen remains undetermined. The CDR3 has 13 amino acids. Trimming pared 3 bases from V and 3 bases from J, leaving 12 bases between. Germline CDR1 and CDR2: DFQATT and SNEGSKA (reference sequence). Noted time point: newly diagnosed GD, antithyroid drugs for less than 3 months. Preparation of the TCR library used RNA extracted from PBMCs. The sample was also linked to a second study, of T cells in Graves' hyperthyroidism and ophthalmopathy.

Sequenced here: peripheral blood mononuclear cells (PBMCs), sampled at new diagnosis, from a patient treated with antithyroid drugs. J is TRBJ2-7 and V is TRBV20-1; D remains ambiguous. The source is a woman aged 25 to 39 with Graves disease. The CDR3 DNA follows: TGCAGTGCTAGTGGGTTGGGAAACTACGAGCAGTACTTC. It codes for CSASGLGNYEQYF.